These 4 T cell receptor beta chains share one sample of origin, sequenced in a study of graft-versus-host responses after intestinal transplantation. These TCRs are of unknown antigen specificity. Sequencing was performed with immunoSEQ multiplex PCR; in TCRdb, only in-frame clones are kept and a portion is missing. Here the sample spans about 39,000 clones, around 96% being singletons. The material was unstimulated CD8+ T cells sorted from spleen or lymph node cells, obtained before transplant. These TCRs come from a human donor who was the organ donor for an intestinal transplant.

This chain joins TRBV5-8 and TRBJ2-3; TRBD2 agrees at 10 bases. This CDR3 has 15 residues. In germline, CDR1 is SGHTS, CDR2 YDEGEE. The ends lost 3 bases at V and 2 bases at J; junction bases unmatched: 3. The CDR3 loop reads CASSSGLANTDTQYF. The CDR3, as DNA: TGTGCCAGCAGCTCGGGACTAGCGAACACAGATACGCAGTATTTT. The full variable domain, completed using reference TRBV5-8 and TRBJ2-3, is EAGVTQSPTHLIKTRGQQATLRCSPISGHTSVYWYQQALGLGLQFLLWYDEGEERNRGNFPPRFSGRQFPNYSSELNVNALELEDSALYLCASSSGLANTDTQYFGPGTRLTVL.

J is TRBJ2-7 and V is TRBV7-6; 9 bases agree with TRBD2. The CDR3 consists of 15 residues. Trimming took 9 bases from V and 2 from J; bases not matched to a gene: 11. Per germline, CDR1 SGHVS and CDR2 FNYEAQ. CDR3: CARPTGRGGPYEQYF. The CDR3 DNA reads as TGTGCCAGGCCGACGGGGCGGGGGGGCCCCTACGAGCAGTACTTC.

The rearrangement links TRBV5-4 to TRBJ2-7, with 12 bases identical to TRBD1. Trimming removed 4 bases from V and 3 bases from J; junction bases left unmatched: 2. CDR1 is SGHNT and CDR2 is YYREEE in the germline V gene (reference sequence). The CDR3 spans 14 residues. In DNA, the CDR3 is TGTGCCAGCAGCCGGGACAGGGGGCTCTACGAGCAGTACTTC. Encoded protein: CASSRDRGLYEQYF. Full variable domain (rest looked up from reference TRBV5-4 and TRBJ2-7): ETGVTQSPTHLIKTRGQQVTLRCSSQSGHNTVSWYQQALGQGPQFIFQYYREEENGRGNFPPRFSGLQFPNYSSELNVNALELDDSALYLCASSRDRGLYEQYFGPGTRLTVT.

The chain is built from TRBV4-3 and TRBJ2-3; D gene unclear. V was shortened by 4 bases and J by 6 bases, with 14 bases between the two germline ends. Germline loops: CDR1 LGHNA, CDR2 YSLEER. This CDR3 region has 14 residues. CDR3: CASSRAGLVDTQYF. The CDR3, as DNA: TGCGCCAGCAGCCGAGCCGGCCTAGTGGATACGCAGTATTTT.